These 10 T cell receptor beta chains were sequenced from one sample in a study of blood T cell repertoires in COVID-19. The assay was immunoSEQ multiplex PCR, and TCRdb's table has in-frame clones only and misses some. The profile shows a few hundred thousand clones, approximately 85% of them singletons. The sequenced sample was peripheral blood. The source is a woman aged 50 to 60 with acute or convalescent COVID-19.

The V call is TRBV5-1, the J call TRBJ1-4; TRBD1 is a possible D gene (5 bases). Germline V gene lookup returns CDR1 SGHRS and CDR2 YFSETQ. V was clipped by 0 bases and J by 7 bases, with 7 bases between them. This CDR3 region has 13 residues. CDR3 DNA: TGCGCCAGCAGCTTGGCACAGGCTGAAAAACTGTTTTTT. This sequence encodes CASSLAQAEKLFF.

This clone was seen just once. The chain is built from TRBV12-3 or TRBV12-4 and TRBJ2-5, with D maybe TRBD2 (6 bases). Trimming took 2 bases from V and 5 from J, leaving 9 bases between them. This CDR3 is built from 13 residues. This chain's CDR3 is CASSLTSSETQYF. As DNA, the CDR3 is TGTGCCAGCAGTTTAACTAGCAGTGAGACCCAGTACTTC.

V gene TRBV28 combines with J gene TRBJ2-7; D might be TRBD1 (6 bases). V lost 7 bases and J lost 2, with 15 bases in between. Germline values: CDR1 MDHEN, CDR2 SYDVKM. There are 14 residues in the CDR3. Written as DNA, the CDR3 is TGTGCCAGCACCCCCGGGACAAATACCTACGAGCAGTACTTC. Translation: CASTPGTNTYEQYF.

V is TRBV11-2 and J is TRBJ2-7, with D perhaps TRBD1 (5 bases). With 3 bases removed from V and 2 bases from J, the gap between germline ends came to 8 bases. Germline CDR1 and CDR2: SGHAT and FQNNGV. The CDR3 runs 13 residues. CDR3 DNA sequence: TGTGCCAGCAGCTTCACAGGCGCCTACGAGCAGTACTTC. It yields the protein CASSFTGAYEQYF.

The rearrangement joins TRBV20-1 to TRBJ2-5; D is uncertain. Trimming took 3 bases from V and 2 from J, leaving 4 bases between them. CDR1 and CDR2 (germline): DFQATT, SNEGSKA (reference sequence). There are 11 residues in the CDR3. The CDR3 spells CSASLQETQYF. CDR3 DNA: TGCAGTGCTAGTTTACAAGAGACCCAGTACTTC.

This rearrangement joins TRBV28 to TRBJ2-3; TRBD2 matches at 7 bases. Looked up from germline, CDR1 is MDHEN and CDR2 is SYDVKM. The CDR3 totals 15 residues. The V gene end was trimmed by 3 bases and the J gene end by 1 base; junction bases not matched to a gene: 4. The DNA for the CDR3 is TGTGCCAGCAGTTTGGGTGGGGGGGGCACAGATACGCAGTATTTT. Translation: CASSLGGGGTDTQYF.

This sequence joins TRBV19 and TRBJ2-5; 7 bases fit TRBD1. This CDR3 comprises 14 residues. Germline CDR1 and CDR2: LNHDA and SQIVND (reference sequence). V dropped 7 bases and J dropped 2; count of bases not matched to a gene: 7. The CDR3 here is CASKGKGAQETQYF. The CDR3 DNA follows: TGTGCCAGTAAGGGGAAGGGGGCTCAAGAGACCCAGTACTTC.

The rearrangement links TRBV19 to TRBJ1-1, with 9 bases identical to TRBD1. With V trimmed by 4 bases and J by 6 bases, 9 bases remained unmatched. This CDR3 has 15 amino acids. Germline CDR1 is LNHDA and CDR2 is SQIVND (reference sequence). CDR3 amino acids: CASSTKDRGRAEAFF. As DNA, the CDR3 is TGTGCCAGTAGTACCAAGGACAGGGGTCGGGCTGAAGCTTTCTTT.

This CDR3 is CASSFGGNEKLFF. CDR3 coding DNA: TGTGCCAGCAGTTTTGGGGGGAATGAAAAACTGTTTTTT. V is TRBV27 and J is TRBJ1-4; maybe TRBD1 (5 bases). This CDR3 comprises 13 residues. Germline V lookup: CDR1 MNHEY, CDR2 SMNVEV (reference sequence). The V and J ends lost 3 bases and 5 bases respectively, with 7 bases between them.

This chain uses TRBV7-3 with TRBJ2-7; 11 positions match TRBD2. The junction had 3 bases not matched to a gene; V was cut back by 5 bases and J by 3 bases. The CDR3 spans 14 residues. Germline V gene data show CDR1 as SGHTA and CDR2 as FQGTGA. CDR3 in amino acids: CASSPGTSGYEQYF. CDR3 coding DNA: TGTGCCAGCAGCCCAGGGACTAGCGGCTACGAGCAGTACTTC. The full variable domain, completed using reference TRBV7-3 and TRBJ2-7, is GAGVSQTPSNKVTEKGKYVELRCDPISGHTALYWYRQSLGQGPEFLIYFQGTGAADDSGLPNDRFFAVRPEGSVSTLKIQRTERGDSAVYLCASSPGTSGYEQYFGPGTRLTVT.